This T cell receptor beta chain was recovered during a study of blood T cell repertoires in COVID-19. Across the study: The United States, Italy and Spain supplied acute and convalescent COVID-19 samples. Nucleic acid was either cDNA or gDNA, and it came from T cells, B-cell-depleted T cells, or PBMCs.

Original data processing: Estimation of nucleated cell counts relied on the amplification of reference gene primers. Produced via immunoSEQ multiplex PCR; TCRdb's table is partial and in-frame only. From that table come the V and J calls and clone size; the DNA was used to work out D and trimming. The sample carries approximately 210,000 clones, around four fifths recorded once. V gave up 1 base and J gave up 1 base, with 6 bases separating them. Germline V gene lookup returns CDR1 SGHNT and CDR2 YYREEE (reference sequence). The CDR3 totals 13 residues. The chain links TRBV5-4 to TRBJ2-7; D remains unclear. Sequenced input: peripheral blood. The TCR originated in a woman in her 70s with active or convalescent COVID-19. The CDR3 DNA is TGTGCCAGCAGCTTGCCTAATTCCTACGAGCAGTACTTC. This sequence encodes CASSLPNSYEQYF.